The sequence of this T cell receptor beta chain was determined in a study of T-cell memory formation after mild COVID-19. General study findings and limits: The appearance of some responding clones in pre-infection memory suggested that cross-reactive memory joined. CD4/CD8 balance held among clones contracting day 15 to 85, and later expanders leaned CD4+. Researchers could not confirm that second-wave clones peaking on day 37 targeted SARS-CoV-2. The CD4+ clones that contracted clustered mainly within CM and EM, and the CD8+ clones concentrated in EMRA.

MiXCR, run by TCRdb on the 5' RACE reads, gives a single entry per CDR3 protein. The repertoire holds 550,000 to 650,000 distinct CDR3 sequences, with roughly 17% as singletons. A note on this clonotype: The antigen remains unidentified.

Germline CDR1 reads DFQATT; CDR2 reads SNEGSKA (reference sequence). This CDR3 contains 14 residues. Trimming took 3 bases from V and 5 from J, leaving 16 bases between them. The sequenced material came from PBMCs or a T cell subset sorted from them (not recorded which). The rearrangement joins TRBV20-1 to TRBJ2-5, with D maybe TRBD2 (6 bases). This clonotype was obtained from an adult woman who had mild COVID-19 (a few samples of this study predate the infection). Cell type and time point are not known. CDR3: CSARTAGWGETQYF. In DNA, the CDR3 is TGCAGTGCTAGGACCGCGGGGTGGGGGGAGACCCAGTACTTC.